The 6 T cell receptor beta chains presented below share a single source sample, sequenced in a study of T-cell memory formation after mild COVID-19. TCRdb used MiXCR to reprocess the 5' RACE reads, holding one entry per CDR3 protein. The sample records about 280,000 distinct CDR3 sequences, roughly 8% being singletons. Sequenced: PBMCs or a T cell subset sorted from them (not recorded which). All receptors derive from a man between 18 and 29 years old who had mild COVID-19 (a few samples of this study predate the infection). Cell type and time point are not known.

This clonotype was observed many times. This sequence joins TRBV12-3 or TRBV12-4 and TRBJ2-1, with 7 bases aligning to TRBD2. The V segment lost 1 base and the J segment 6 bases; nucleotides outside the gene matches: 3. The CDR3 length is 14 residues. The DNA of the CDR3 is TGTGCCAGCAGTTTAGAAACGGGGGGCAATGAGCAGTTCTTC. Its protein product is CASSLETGGNEQFF.

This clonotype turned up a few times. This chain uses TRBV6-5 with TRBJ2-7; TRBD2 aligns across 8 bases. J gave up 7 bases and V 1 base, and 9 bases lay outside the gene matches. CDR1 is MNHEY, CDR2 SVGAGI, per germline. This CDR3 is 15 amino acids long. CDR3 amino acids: CASSYFGGGIEEQYF. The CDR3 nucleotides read TGTGCCAGCAGTTACTTTGGCGGGGGGATTGAAGAGCAGTACTTC.

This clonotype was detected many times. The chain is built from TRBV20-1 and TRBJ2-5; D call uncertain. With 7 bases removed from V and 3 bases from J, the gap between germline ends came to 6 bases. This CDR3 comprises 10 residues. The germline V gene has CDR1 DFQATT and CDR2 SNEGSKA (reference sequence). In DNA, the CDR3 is TGCAGTGGCCTCGAAGAGACCCAGTACTTC. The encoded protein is CSGLEETQYF.

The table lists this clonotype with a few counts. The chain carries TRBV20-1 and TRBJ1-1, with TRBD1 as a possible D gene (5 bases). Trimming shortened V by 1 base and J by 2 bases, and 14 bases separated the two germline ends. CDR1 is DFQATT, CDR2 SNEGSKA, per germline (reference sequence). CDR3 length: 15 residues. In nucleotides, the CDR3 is TGCAGTGCTAGAGCTCCCTACGGGGGAAACACTGAAGCTTTCTTT. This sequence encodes CSARAPYGGNTEAFF.

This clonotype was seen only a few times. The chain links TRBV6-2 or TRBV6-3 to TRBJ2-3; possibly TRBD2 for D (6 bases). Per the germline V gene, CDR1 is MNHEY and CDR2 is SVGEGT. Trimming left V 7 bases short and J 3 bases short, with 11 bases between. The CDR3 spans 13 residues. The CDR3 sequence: CASKASGTDTQYF. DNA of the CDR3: TGTGCCAGCAAGGCGAGCGGGACAGATACGCAGTATTTT.

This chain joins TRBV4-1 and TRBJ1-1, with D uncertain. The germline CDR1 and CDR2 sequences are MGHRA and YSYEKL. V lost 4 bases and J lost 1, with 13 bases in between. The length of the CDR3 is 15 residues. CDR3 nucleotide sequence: TGCGCCAGCAGCCCCTTAGGCGGGAAGAACACTGAAGCTTTCTTT. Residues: CASSPLGGKNTEAFF.